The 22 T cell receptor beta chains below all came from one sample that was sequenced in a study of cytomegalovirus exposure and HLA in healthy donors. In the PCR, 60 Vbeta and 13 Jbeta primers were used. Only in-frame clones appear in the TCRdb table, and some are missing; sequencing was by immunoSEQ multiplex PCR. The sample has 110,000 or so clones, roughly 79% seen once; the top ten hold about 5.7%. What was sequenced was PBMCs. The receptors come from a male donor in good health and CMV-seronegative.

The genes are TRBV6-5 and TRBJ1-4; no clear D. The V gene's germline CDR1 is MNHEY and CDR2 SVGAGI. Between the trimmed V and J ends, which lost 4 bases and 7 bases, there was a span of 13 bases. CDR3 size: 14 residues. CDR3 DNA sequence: TGTGCCAGCAGTTCCTCTCCGGGGATTGAAAAACTGTTTTTT. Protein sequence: CASSSSPGIEKLFF.

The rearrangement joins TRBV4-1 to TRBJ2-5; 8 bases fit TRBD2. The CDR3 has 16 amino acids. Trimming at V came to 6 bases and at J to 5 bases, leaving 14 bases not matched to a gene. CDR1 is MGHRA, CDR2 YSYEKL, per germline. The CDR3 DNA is TGCGCCAGCAGATTGGGTCCAGCGGGAGTGGAGGAGACCCAGTACTTC. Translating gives CASRLGPAGVEETQYF.

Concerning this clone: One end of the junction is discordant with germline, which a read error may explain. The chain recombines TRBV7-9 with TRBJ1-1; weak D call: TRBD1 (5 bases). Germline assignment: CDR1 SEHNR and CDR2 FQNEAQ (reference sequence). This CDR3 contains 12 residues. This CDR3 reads CSSSFGGTEAFF. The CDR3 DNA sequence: TGTTCCAGCAGCTTTGGGGGGACTGAAGCTTTCTTT.

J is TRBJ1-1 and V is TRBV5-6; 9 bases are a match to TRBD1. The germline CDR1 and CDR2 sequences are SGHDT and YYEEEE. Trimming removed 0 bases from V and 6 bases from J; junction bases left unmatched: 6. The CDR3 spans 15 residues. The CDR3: CASSLGDRVSSEAFF. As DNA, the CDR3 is TGTGCCAGCAGCTTGGGGGACAGGGTTTCATCTGAAGCTTTCTTT. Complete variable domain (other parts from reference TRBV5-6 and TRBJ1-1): DAGVTQSPTHLIKTRGQQVTLRCSPKSGHDTVSWYQQALGQGPQFIFQYYEEEERQRGNFPDRFSGHQFPNYSSELNVNALLLGDSALYLCASSLGDRVSSEAFFGQGTRLTVV.

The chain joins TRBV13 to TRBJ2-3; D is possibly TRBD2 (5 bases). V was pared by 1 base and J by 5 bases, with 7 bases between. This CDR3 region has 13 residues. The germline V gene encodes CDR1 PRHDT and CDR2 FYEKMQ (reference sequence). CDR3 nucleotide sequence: TGTGCCAGCAGCTTAGAGGGAGTAGATACGCAGTATTTT. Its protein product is CASSLEGVDTQYF.

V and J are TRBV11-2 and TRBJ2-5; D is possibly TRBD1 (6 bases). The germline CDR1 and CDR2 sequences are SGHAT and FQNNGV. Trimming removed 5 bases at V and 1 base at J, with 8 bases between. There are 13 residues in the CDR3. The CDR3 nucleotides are TGTGCCAGCAGCCCGGACAGCCAAGAGACCCAGTACTTC. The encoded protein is CASSPDSQETQYF.

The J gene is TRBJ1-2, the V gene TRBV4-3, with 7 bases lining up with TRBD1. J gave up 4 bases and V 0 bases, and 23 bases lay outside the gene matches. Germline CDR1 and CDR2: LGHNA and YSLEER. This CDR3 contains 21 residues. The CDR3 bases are TGCGCCAGCAGCCAAGAATACGAACCCCGGGACAGACGTCGTCTAGGCTATGGCTACACCTTC. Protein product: CASSQEYEPRDRRRLGYGYTF.

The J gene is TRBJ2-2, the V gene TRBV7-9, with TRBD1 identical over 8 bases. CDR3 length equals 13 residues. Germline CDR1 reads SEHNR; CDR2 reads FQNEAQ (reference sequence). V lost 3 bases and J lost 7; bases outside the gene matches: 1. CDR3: CASSLTGDGELFF. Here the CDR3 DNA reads TGTGCCAGCAGCTTGACAGGGGACGGGGAGCTGTTTTTT.

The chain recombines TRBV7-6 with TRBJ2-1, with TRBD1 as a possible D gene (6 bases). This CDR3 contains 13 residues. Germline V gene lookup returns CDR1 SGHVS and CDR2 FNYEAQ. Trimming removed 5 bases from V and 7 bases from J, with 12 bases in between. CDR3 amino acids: CASSLTDRNEQFF. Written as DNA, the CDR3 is TGTGCCAGCAGCCTCACCGACAGGAATGAGCAGTTCTTC.

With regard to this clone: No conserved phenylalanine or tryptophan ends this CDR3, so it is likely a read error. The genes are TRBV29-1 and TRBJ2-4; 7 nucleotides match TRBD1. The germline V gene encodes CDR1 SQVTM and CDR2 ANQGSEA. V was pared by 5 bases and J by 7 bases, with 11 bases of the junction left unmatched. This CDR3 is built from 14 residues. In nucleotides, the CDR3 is TGCAGCGTTTACCCTAGGGACAGTAGGAACATTCAGTACCTC. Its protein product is CSVYPRDSRNIQYL.

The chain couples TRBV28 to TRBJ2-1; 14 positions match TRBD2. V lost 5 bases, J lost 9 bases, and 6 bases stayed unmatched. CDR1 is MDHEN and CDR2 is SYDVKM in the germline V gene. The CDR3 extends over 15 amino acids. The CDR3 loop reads CASSPGLAGAGEQFF. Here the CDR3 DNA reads TGTGCCAGCAGTCCGGGACTAGCGGGAGCGGGTGAGCAGTTCTTC.

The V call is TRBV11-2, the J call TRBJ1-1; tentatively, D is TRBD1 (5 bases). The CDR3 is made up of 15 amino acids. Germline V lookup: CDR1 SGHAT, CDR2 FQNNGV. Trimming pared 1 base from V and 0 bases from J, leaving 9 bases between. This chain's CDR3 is CASSLGLGLNTEAFF. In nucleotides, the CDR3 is TGTGCCAGCAGCTTAGGGTTGGGGCTGAACACTGAAGCTTTCTTT.

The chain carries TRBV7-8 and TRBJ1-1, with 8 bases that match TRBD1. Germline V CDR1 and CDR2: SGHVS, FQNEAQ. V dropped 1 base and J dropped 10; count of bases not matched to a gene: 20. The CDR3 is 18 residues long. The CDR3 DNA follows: TGTGCCAGCAGCTTAGGACGAAGGCGCGGGACAGGTTTAGGTGGAGCTTTCTTT. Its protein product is CASSLGRRRGTGLGGAFF.

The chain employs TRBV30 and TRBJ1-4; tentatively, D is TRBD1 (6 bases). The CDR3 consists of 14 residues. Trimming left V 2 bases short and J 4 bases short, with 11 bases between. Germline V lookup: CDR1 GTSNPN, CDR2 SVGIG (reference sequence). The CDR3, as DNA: TGTGCCTGGAGTCTCAGGGGCTATAATGAAAAACTGTTTTTT. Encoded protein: CAWSLRGYNEKLFF.

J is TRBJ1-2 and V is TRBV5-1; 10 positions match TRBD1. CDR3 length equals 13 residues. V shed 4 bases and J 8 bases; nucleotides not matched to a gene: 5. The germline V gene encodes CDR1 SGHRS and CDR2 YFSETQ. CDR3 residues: CASSPGTGDGYTF. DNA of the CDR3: TGCGCCAGCAGCCCTGGGACAGGGGACGGCTACACCTTC.

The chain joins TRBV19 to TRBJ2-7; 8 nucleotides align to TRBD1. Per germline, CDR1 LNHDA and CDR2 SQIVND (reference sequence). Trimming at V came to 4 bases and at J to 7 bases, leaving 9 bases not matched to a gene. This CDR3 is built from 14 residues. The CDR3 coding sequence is TGTGCCAGTAGTACGGGGACAGGTTTCTTGGAGCAGTACTTC. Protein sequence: CASSTGTGFLEQYF.

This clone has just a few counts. The CDR3 bases are TGTGCCAGCAGACGGGGACTAGCGGGAGGGCCGGTCACCGGGGAGCTGTTTTTT. The encoded protein is CASRRGLAGGPVTGELFF. This chain joins TRBV5-6 and TRBJ2-2, with 16 bases that match TRBD2. The CDR3 loop spans 18 amino acids. Trimming removed 5 bases from V and 4 bases from J; junction bases left unmatched: 8. CDR1 SGHDT and CDR2 YYEEEE come from the germline V gene. Full variable domain (outside the CDR3, taken from reference TRBV5-6 and TRBJ2-2): DAGVTQSPTHLIKTRGQQVTLRCSPKSGHDTVSWYQQALGQGPQFIFQYYEEEERQRGNFPDRFSGHQFPNYSSELNVNALLLGDSALYLCASRRGLAGGPVTGELFFGEGSRLTVL.

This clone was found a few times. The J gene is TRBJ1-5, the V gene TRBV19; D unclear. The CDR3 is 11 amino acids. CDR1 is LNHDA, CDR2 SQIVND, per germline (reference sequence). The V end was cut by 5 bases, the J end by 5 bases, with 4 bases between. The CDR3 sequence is CASSQDQPQHF. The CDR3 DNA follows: TGTGCCAGTAGTCAGGATCAGCCCCAGCATTTT.

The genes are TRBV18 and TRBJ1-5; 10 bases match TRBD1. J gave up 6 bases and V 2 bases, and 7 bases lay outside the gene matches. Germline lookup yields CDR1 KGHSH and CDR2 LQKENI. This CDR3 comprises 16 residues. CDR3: CASSPVAGQGTQPQHF. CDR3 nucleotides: TGTGCCAGCTCACCAGTAGCGGGACAGGGGACTCAGCCCCAGCATTTT.

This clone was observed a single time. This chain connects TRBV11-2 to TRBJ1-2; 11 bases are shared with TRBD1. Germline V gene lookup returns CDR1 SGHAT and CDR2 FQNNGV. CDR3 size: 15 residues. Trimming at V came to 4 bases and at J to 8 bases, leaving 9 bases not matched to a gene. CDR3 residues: CASSSRTGGFRGYTF. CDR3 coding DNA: TGTGCCAGCAGCTCCCGGACAGGGGGCTTTCGAGGCTACACCTTC.

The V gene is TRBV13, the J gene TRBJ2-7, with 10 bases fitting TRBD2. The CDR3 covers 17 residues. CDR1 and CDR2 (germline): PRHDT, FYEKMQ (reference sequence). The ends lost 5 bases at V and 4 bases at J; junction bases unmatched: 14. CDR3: CASSVPRGLAVPYEQYF. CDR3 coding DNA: TGTGCCAGCAGCGTTCCCCGAGGACTAGCGGTACCGTACGAGCAGTACTTC. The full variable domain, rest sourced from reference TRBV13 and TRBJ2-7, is AAGVIQSPRHLIKEKRETATLKCYPIPRHDTVYWYQQGPGQDPQFLISFYEKMQSDKGSIPDRFSAQQFSDYHSELNMSSLELGDSALYFCASSVPRGLAVPYEQYFGPGTRLTVT.

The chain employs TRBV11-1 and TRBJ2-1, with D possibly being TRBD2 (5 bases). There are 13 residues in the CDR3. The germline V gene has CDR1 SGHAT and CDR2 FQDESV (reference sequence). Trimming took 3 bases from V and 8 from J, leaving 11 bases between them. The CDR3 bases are TGTGCCAGCAGCTTCGCGGGTATCTATGAGCAGTTCTTC. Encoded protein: CASSFAGIYEQFF.